Below, 23 T cell receptor beta chains from the same sample are listed, as sequenced in a study of cytomegalovirus exposure and HLA in healthy donors. The PCR employed 60 Vbeta primers together with 13 Jbeta primers. Sequencing used immunoSEQ multiplex PCR; TCRdb keeps in-frame clones, though not all of them. The table has 150,000 to 200,000 clones, around 87% seen once. Sequences were obtained from PBMCs. The source is a woman in her late teens or twenties in good health and CMV-seronegative.

The rearrangement links TRBV30 to TRBJ1-6; TRBD1 matches at 8 bases. V was clipped by 0 bases and J by 10 bases; unmatched bases: 5. CDR1 is GTSNPN, CDR2 SVGIG, per germline (reference sequence). The length of the CDR3 is 14 residues. CDR3 loop: CAWSVWQGASPLHF. CDR3 bases: TGTGCCTGGAGTGTGTGGCAGGGGGCCTCACCCCTCCACTTT.

The chain carries TRBV5-1 and TRBJ2-5, with 8 bases lining up with TRBD2. Germline trimming cut 0 bases from V and 4 bases from J; bases unmatched to any gene: 2. The CDR3 has 14 amino acids. Germline-derived CDR1 and CDR2 are SGHRS and YFSETQ. The CDR3 nucleotides read TGCGCCAGCAGCTTGGAAGCGGGAGTAGAGACCCAGTACTTC. Its translation: CASSLEAGVETQYF.

The gene calls are TRBV20-1 and TRBJ2-7; D ambiguous. V lost 6 bases and J lost 0, with 6 bases in between. Germline lookup yields CDR1 DFQATT and CDR2 SNEGSKA (reference sequence). The CDR3 length is 11 residues. CDR3 sequence reads: CSAGSSYEQYF. In DNA, the CDR3 is TGCAGTGCGGGCAGCTCCTACGAGCAGTACTTC.

The CDR3 reads CASSQLAGQETQYF. CDR3 sequence (DNA): TGTGCCAGCAGCCAACTAGCGGGGCAAGAGACCCAGTACTTC. This chain connects TRBV7-9 to TRBJ2-5; the match to TRBD2 covers 10 bases. Germline CDR1 SEHNR, CDR2 FQNEAQ (reference sequence). The CDR3 has 14 amino acids. After removal of 5 bases from V and 2 bases from J, the junction contained 2 bases not matched to a gene. The full variable domain, with the rest looked up from reference TRBV7-9 and TRBJ2-5, is DTGVSQNPRHKITKRGQNVTFRCDPISEHNRLYWYRQTLGQGPEFLTYFQNEAQLEKSRLLSDRFSAERPKGSFSTLEIQRTEQGDSAMYLCASSQLAGQETQYFGPGTRLLVL.

V gene TRBV28 combines with J gene TRBJ1-6; TRBD1 aligns across 12 bases. Trimming cost V 1 base and J 7 bases; bases outside gene matches: 11. Germline V gives CDR1 MDHEN, CDR2 SYDVKM. The CDR3 runs to 19 residues. DNA of the CDR3: TGTGCCAGCAGTTTATTTACCGGGACAGGGGGCGCGGGCAATTCACCCCTCCACTTT. Encoded protein: CASSLFTGTGGAGNSPLHF. Variable domain in full (rest from reference TRBV28 and TRBJ1-6): DVKVTQSSRYLVKRTGEKVFLECVQDMDHENMFWYRQDPGLGLRLIYFSYDVKMKEKGDIPEGYSVSREKKERFSLILESASTNQTSMYLCASSLFTGTGGAGNSPLHFGNGTRLTVT.

The rearrangement joins TRBV27 to TRBJ2-5, with 10 bases that match TRBD2. V trimming: 1 base; J trimming: 4 bases; junction bases outside the gene matches: 15. This CDR3 region has 19 residues. Germline V CDR1 and CDR2: MNHEY, SMNVEV (reference sequence). CDR3 nucleotides: TGTGCCAGCAGTTTATTAGGAACCTTTGGTAGCGGGGGGACAGAGACCCAGTACTTC. Amino acid sequence: CASSLLGTFGSGGTETQYF.

V usage is TRBV7-9 and J usage is TRBJ2-4, with D possibly matching TRBD1 (5 bases). Trimming shortened V by 5 bases and J by 1 base, and 9 bases separated the two germline ends. CDR3 length equals 14 residues. The germline gives CDR1 SEHNR, CDR2 FQNEAQ (reference sequence). This CDR3 reads CASSPDNAKNIQYF. CDR3 DNA: TGTGCCAGCAGCCCGGACAACGCCAAAAACATTCAGTACTTC. The whole variable domain, filled in from reference TRBV7-9 and TRBJ2-4, reads DTGVSQNPRHKITKRGQNVTFRCDPISEHNRLYWYRQTLGQGPEFLTYFQNEAQLEKSRLLSDRFSAERPKGSFSTLEIQRTEQGDSAMYLCASSPDNAKNIQYFGAGTRLSVL.

The DNA of the CDR3 is TGTGCCAGCAGCCACGAGACTAACTATGGCTACACCTTC. Encoded protein: CASSHETNYGYTF. The chain employs TRBV6-5 and TRBJ1-2, with unresolved D. The CDR3 is 13 amino acids. V gave up 6 bases and J gave up 0 bases, with 8 bases separating them. Germline CDR1 and CDR2: MNHEY and SVGAGI.

This clone has only one observation. The chain uses TRBV5-1 and TRBJ1-2; 9 bases line up with TRBD1. The CDR3 length is 14 residues. The junction had 3 bases not matched to a gene; V was cut back by 4 bases and J by 2 bases. In germline, CDR1 is SGHRS, CDR2 YFSETQ. CDR3 sequence reads: CASSGGQGNYGYTF. CDR3 in DNA: TGCGCCAGCAGCGGCGGACAGGGGAACTATGGCTACACCTTC.

The V and J genes are TRBV9 and TRBJ1-1; weak D call: TRBD1 (5 bases). The CDR3 is 19 residues long. CDR1 SGDLS and CDR2 YYNGEE come from the germline V gene. The V end was cut by 1 base, the J end by 0 bases, with 22 bases between. CDR3 coding DNA: TGTGCCAGCAGCGTATCGTCTGGGGGAGGCGCCTACATGAACACTGAAGCTTTCTTT. Translation gives CASSVSSGGGAYMNTEAFF.

This clone was recorded once. This chain uses TRBV29-1 with TRBJ2-3; D uncertain. V gave up 4 bases and J gave up 8 bases, with 10 bases separating them. The CDR3 extends over 11 amino acids. Germline CDR1 and CDR2: SQVTM and ANQGSEA. The CDR3 spells CSVATDSTQYF. CDR3 coding DNA: TGCAGCGTTGCGACTGATTCTACGCAGTATTTT.

This chain links TRBV29-1 with TRBJ1-4; a possible D gene is TRBD1 (5 bases). Germline V gives CDR1 SQVTM, CDR2 ANQGSEA. V dropped 4 bases and J dropped 0 bases, with 9 bases sitting between them. The CDR3 is 14 amino acids. CDR3 residues: CSVAPGSTNEKLFF. The CDR3, as DNA: TGCAGCGTTGCCCCAGGGTCAACTAATGAAAAACTGTTTTTT.

The V call is TRBV27, the J call TRBJ1-2; D uncertain. This CDR3 is built from 15 residues. Germline lookup yields CDR1 MNHEY and CDR2 SMNVEV (reference sequence). Trimming pared 4 bases from V and 4 bases from J, leaving 16 bases between. The CDR3, as DNA: TGTGCCAGCAGTTCTAGCCCTGGTCAGTCCTATGGCTACACCTTC. Translating gives CASSSSPGQSYGYTF.

The chain links TRBV7-2 to TRBJ1-3; 8 bases are shared with TRBD1. J lost 4 bases, V lost 7 bases, and 9 bases had no gene match. This CDR3 region has 15 residues. CDR1 is SGHTA and CDR2 is FQGNSA in the germline V gene. CDR3 in DNA: TGTGCCAGCAAACCTCAGGGGGCGAGGGGAAACACCATATATTTT. It encodes CASKPQGARGNTIYF.

The V call is TRBV6-1, the J call TRBJ1-2, with D uncertain. This CDR3 is built from 16 residues. The germline V and J ends were trimmed by 4 bases and 3 bases, with 18 bases remaining between them. Germline-derived CDR1 and CDR2 are MNHNS and SASEGT. The CDR3 region has the DNA TGTGCCAGCAGTGGATCCCGACTCCATTATGACTATGGCTACACCTTC. It codes for CASSGSRLHYDYGYTF.

This rearrangement joins TRBV5-1 to TRBJ2-1; 8 bases map to TRBD2. V lost 2 bases and J lost 4; bases outside the gene matches: 14. The CDR3 spans 18 residues. Germline V CDR1 and CDR2: SGHRS, YFSETQ. CDR3 protein: CASSFAPTIAGRYNEQFF. The CDR3 DNA reads as TGCGCCAGCAGCTTCGCACCTACAATAGCGGGGAGATACAATGAGCAGTTCTTC. Full variable domain (missing parts from reference TRBV5-1 and TRBJ2-1): KAGVTQTPRYLIKTRGQQVTLSCSPISGHRSVSWYQQTPGQGLQFLFEYFSETQRNKGNFPGRFSGRQFSNSRSEMNVSTLELGDSALYLCASSFAPTIAGRYNEQFFGPGTRLTVL.

The chain couples TRBV4-2 to TRBJ2-4; D might be TRBD2 (5 bases). V was trimmed by 1 base and J by 0 bases, leaving 13 bases between them. The CDR3 is made up of 17 amino acids. Germline loops: CDR1 LGHNA, CDR2 YNFKEQ. The CDR3 protein is CASSQGFRGLAKNIQYF. The DNA of the CDR3 is TGTGCCAGCAGCCAAGGTTTTCGCGGACTAGCCAAAAACATTCAGTACTTC.

V is TRBV28 and J is TRBJ1-5; the match to TRBD1 covers 7 bases. From germline, CDR1 is MDHEN and CDR2 SYDVKM. After removal of 5 bases from V and 4 bases from J, the junction contained 5 bases not matched to a gene. CDR3 length equals 14 residues. For the CDR3, the DNA is TGTGCCAGCAGTGCTCCGGGACAGAATCAGCCCCAGCATTTT. It is translated as CASSAPGQNQPQHF.

The chain couples TRBV18 to TRBJ2-7; 7 nucleotides line up with TRBD2. Germline assignment: CDR1 KGHSH and CDR2 LQKENI. V lost 2 bases, J lost 5 bases, and 12 bases stayed unmatched. This CDR3 region has 16 residues. CDR3 region: CASSPGSGQGWNEQYF. CDR3 nucleotides: TGTGCCAGCTCACCAGGTAGCGGGCAGGGTTGGAACGAGCAGTACTTC.

This rearrangement joins TRBV28 to TRBJ1-2, with D hard to call. The CDR3 covers 15 residues. V gave up 4 bases and J gave up 4 bases, with 16 bases separating them. The germline V gene encodes CDR1 MDHEN and CDR2 SYDVKM. The CDR3: CASSSRRRDGYGYTF. The CDR3 DNA reads as TGTGCCAGCAGTTCCCGGAGGCGAGATGGCTATGGCTACACCTTC.

The V gene is TRBV7-6, the J gene TRBJ2-1, with D perhaps TRBD2 (6 bases). Between the trimmed V and J ends, which lost 5 bases and 5 bases, there was a span of 13 bases. Germline V gene sequence: CDR1 SGHVS, CDR2 FNYEAQ. The CDR3 spans 14 residues. In DNA form, the CDR3 reads TGTGCCAGCAGCAAATTTGGAGGGGACAATGAGCAGTTCTTC. It yields the protein CASSKFGGDNEQFF. Full variable domain (missing parts from reference TRBV7-6 and TRBJ2-1): GAGVSQSPRYKVTKRGQDVALRCDPISGHVSLYWYRQALGQGPEFLTYFNYEAQQDKSGLPNDRFSAERPEGSISTLTIQRTEQRDSAMYRCASSKFGGDNEQFFGPGTRLTVL.

The CDR3 here is CASLAGGAVYTF. The CDR3 region has the DNA TGTGCCAGCTTAGCGGGAGGGGCAGTCTACACCTTC. The chain recombines TRBV7-2 with TRBJ1-2, with D maybe TRBD1 (5 bases). V was pared by 8 bases and J by 10 bases, with 17 bases between. The CDR3 is made up of 12 amino acids. Germline V gene data show CDR1 as SGHTA and CDR2 as FQGNSA. Complete variable domain (other parts from reference TRBV7-2 and TRBJ1-2): GAGVSQSPSNKVTEKGKDVELRCDPISGHTALYWYRQSLGQGLEFLIYFQGNSAPDKSGLPSDRFSAERTGGSVSTLTIQRTQQEDSAVYLCASLAGGAVYTFGSGTRLTVV.

The chain couples TRBV7-9 to TRBJ2-6; D possibly corresponds to TRBD2 (5 bases). Germline loops: CDR1 SEHNR, CDR2 FQNEAQ (reference sequence). This CDR3 has 17 amino acids. V gave up 3 bases and J gave up 0 bases, with 12 bases separating them. DNA for the CDR3: TGTGCCAGCAGCTTTGGAGGCAGGTTCTCTGGGGCCAACGTCCTGACTTTC. This sequence encodes CASSFGGRFSGANVLTF. The full variable domain, with the rest looked up from reference TRBV7-9 and TRBJ2-6, is DTGVSQNPRHKITKRGQNVTFRCDPISEHNRLYWYRQTLGQGPEFLTYFQNEAQLEKSRLLSDRFSAERPKGSFSTLEIQRTEQGDSAMYLCASSFGGRFSGANVLTFGAGSRLTVL.